Following are 27 T cell receptor beta chains from one sample sequenced in a study of blood T cell repertoires in COVID-19. Clones were sequenced by immunoSEQ multiplex PCR, and TCRdb holds only the in-frame ones, with some missing. The data show hundreds of thousands of clones, approximately 89% seen once. The sample consisted of peripheral blood. These receptor sequences come from a young man with COVID-19, enrolled during active disease.

This rearrangement joins TRBV27 to TRBJ2-7; 8 bases are a match to TRBD2. The CDR3 sequence is 14 residues long. After removal of 7 bases from V and 1 base from J, the junction contained 6 bases not matched to a gene. CDR1 is MNHEY, CDR2 SMNVEV, per germline (reference sequence). DNA of the CDR3: TGTGCCAGCAAACCGGGACTAGTGTCCTACGAGCAGTACTTC. Translating gives CASKPGLVSYEQYF.

CDR3 sequence reads: CASRQGIYGYTF. CDR3 in DNA: TGTGCCAGCAGACAGGGTATCTATGGCTACACCTTC. The chain uses TRBV9 and TRBJ1-2; weak D call: TRBD1 (6 bases). V dropped 5 bases and J dropped 4 bases, with 9 bases sitting between them. The CDR3 has 12 amino acids. Germline values: CDR1 SGDLS, CDR2 YYNGEE.

The CDR3 coding sequence is TGTGCCAGTAGTTCGACAGCGACCACAGATACGCAGTATTTT. This translates into CASSSTATTDTQYF. This sequence joins TRBV19 and TRBJ2-3, with a possible D match to TRBD1 (5 bases). The CDR3 consists of 14 residues. V was trimmed by 5 bases and J by 2 bases, leaving 11 bases between them. Germline V gene lookup returns CDR1 LNHDA and CDR2 SQIVND (reference sequence).

V gene TRBV2 combines with J gene TRBJ1-5; D is ambiguous. Trimming took off 5 bases at V and 4 bases at J, with 12 bases between the two ends. Germline V gives CDR1 SNHLY, CDR2 FYNNEI. CDR3 length: 14 residues. CDR3: CASSRTEGNQPQHF. The DNA for the CDR3 is TGTGCCAGCAGTCGCACTGAGGGAAATCAGCCCCAGCATTTT.

The chain links TRBV2 to TRBJ2-7; the match to TRBD1 covers 8 bases. Germline loops: CDR1 SNHLY, CDR2 FYNNEI. Trimming removed 8 bases from V and 5 bases from J; junction bases left unmatched: 8. This CDR3 comprises 13 residues. The CDR3 here is CASENGQGHEQYF. In DNA form, the CDR3 reads TGTGCCAGCGAGAATGGACAGGGCCACGAGCAGTACTTC.

The gene calls are TRBV10-2 and TRBJ2-7; 12 bases are a match to TRBD2. This CDR3 has 15 residues. The germline gives CDR1 WSHSY, CDR2 SAAADI. After removal of 6 bases from V and 0 bases from J, the junction contained 3 bases not matched to a gene. The CDR3 DNA sequence: TGCGCCAGCAGGCTAGCGGGAGGGGGCTCCTACGAGCAGTACTTC. This sequence encodes CASRLAGGGSYEQYF.

This chain uses TRBV2 with TRBJ1-2, with 9 bases lining up with TRBD1. The germline gives CDR1 SNHLY, CDR2 FYNNEI. The CDR3 contains 14 residues. V dropped 6 bases and J dropped 8; count of bases not matched to a gene: 10. In DNA, the CDR3 is TGTGCCAGCAGAGAGGACAGGGGAAACAGCGGCTACACCTTC. It is translated as CASREDRGNSGYTF. Drawing the rest from reference TRBV2 and TRBJ1-2, the complete variable domain is EPEVTQTPSHQVTQMGQEVILRCVPISNHLYFYWYRQILGQKVEFLVSFYNNEISEKSEIFDDQFSVERPDGSNFTLKIRSTKLEDSAMYFCASREDRGNSGYTFGSGTRLTVV.

The V and J genes are TRBV5-4 and TRBJ1-1, with TRBD1 identical over 8 bases. Germline V gives CDR1 SGHNT, CDR2 YYREEE (reference sequence). Trimming at V came to 4 bases and at J to 3 bases, leaving 8 bases not matched to a gene. The CDR3 contains 15 residues. The CDR3 DNA reads TGTGCCAGCAGCGAACGACAGGGGAGGTACACTGAAGCTTTCTTT. Translated: CASSERQGRYTEAFF.

The J gene is TRBJ1-1, the V gene TRBV9; 7 bases map to TRBD1. The ends lost 1 base at V and 4 bases at J; junction bases unmatched: 4. From germline, CDR1 is SGDLS and CDR2 YYNGEE. This CDR3 is 14 amino acids long. In DNA, the CDR3 is TGTGCCAGCAGCGTACAGGGGGACTTCACTGAAGCTTTCTTT. It codes for CASSVQGDFTEAFF.

The rearrangement uses TRBV4-1 and TRBJ1-6, with D unresolved. Germline V gene sequence: CDR1 MGHRA, CDR2 YSYEKL. CDR3 size: 13 residues. Trimming removed 1 base at V and 10 bases at J, with 8 bases between. CDR3 sequence: CASSQALKSPLHF. CDR3 DNA: TGCGCCAGCAGCCAAGCTCTTAAATCACCCCTCCACTTT.

This chain uses TRBV19 with TRBJ2-7, with 7 bases fitting TRBD2. Unmatched junction bases numbered 7, after V lost 5 bases and J lost 3 bases. The germline V gene encodes CDR1 LNHDA and CDR2 SQIVND (reference sequence). The CDR3 is 14 amino acids. This CDR3 reads CASSPWGGSYEQYF. CDR3 in DNA: TGTGCCAGTAGTCCCTGGGGCGGGAGCTACGAGCAGTACTTC.

Here the CDR3 reads CASNGDSSNEQFF. In nucleotides, the CDR3 is TGTGCCAGCAACGGGGACAGCAGCAATGAGCAGTTCTTC. This chain links TRBV2 with TRBJ2-1, with 7 nucleotides matching TRBD1. Trimming at V came to 7 bases and at J to 6 bases, leaving 6 bases not matched to a gene. Germline CDR1 SNHLY, CDR2 FYNNEI. The CDR3 runs 13 residues.

The chain uses TRBV7-9 and TRBJ2-7; 10 positions match TRBD2. V was clipped by 5 bases and J by 3 bases; unmatched bases: 7. The germline CDR1 and CDR2 sequences are SEHNR and FQNEAQ (reference sequence). The CDR3 extends over 15 amino acids. CDR3 loop: CASSPKRGGVYEQYF. DNA for the CDR3: TGTGCCAGCAGCCCCAAGCGGGGGGGAGTCTACGAGCAGTACTTC.

The V call is TRBV5-5, the J call TRBJ2-7, with a possible D match to TRBD2 (5 bases). The CDR3 has 14 residues. The V gene's germline CDR1 is SGHKS and CDR2 YYEKEE (reference sequence). The V and J ends lost 7 bases and 0 bases respectively, with 14 bases between them. The DNA of the CDR3 is TGTGCCAGCGTCGGACTGGGAAGCTCCTACGAGCAGTACTTC. It encodes CASVGLGSSYEQYF.

This rearrangement joins TRBV6-5 to TRBJ1-6; D gene unclear. There are 12 residues in the CDR3. CDR1 is MNHEY and CDR2 is SVGAGI in the germline V gene. Trimming took off 8 bases at V and 7 bases at J, with 9 bases between the two ends. The CDR3 loop is CASGTRNSPLHF. DNA of the CDR3: TGTGCCAGCGGCACGAGGAATTCACCCCTCCACTTT.

The chain has TRBV4-1 and TRBJ2-7; 8 nucleotides line up with TRBD2. Per germline, CDR1 MGHRA and CDR2 YSYEKL. The CDR3 totals 15 residues. Germline trimming cut 4 bases from V and 4 bases from J; bases unmatched to any gene: 9. The CDR3 protein is CASSLLPQRGYEQYF. The CDR3 DNA reads as TGCGCCAGCAGCCTCTTACCCCAGCGGGGGTACGAGCAGTACTTC.

The V and J genes are TRBV3-1 (or the pseudogene TRBV3-2) and TRBJ2-3; TRBD2 matches at 11 bases. Germline CDR1 LGHDT, CDR2 YNNKEL (reference sequence). Unmatched junction bases numbered 7, after V lost 5 bases and J lost 6 bases. The CDR3 has 15 amino acids. CDR3 sequence reads: CASSSRLAGTDTQYF. CDR3 sequence (DNA): TGTGCCAGCAGCTCGCGACTAGCGGGGACCGATACGCAGTATTTT.

This chain connects TRBV14 to TRBJ1-2, with 7 nucleotides matching TRBD1. The CDR3 is 12 residues long. In germline, CDR1 is SGHDN, CDR2 FVKESK. With 4 bases clipped from V and 4 bases from J, the junction kept 0 bases outside the gene matches. The CDR3 spells CASSPGGYGYTF. The CDR3 nucleotides read TGTGCCAGCAGCCCAGGGGGCTATGGCTACACCTTC.

J is TRBJ1-1 and V is TRBV3-1 (or the pseudogene TRBV3-2); 7 nucleotides line up with TRBD1. V lost 11 bases and J lost 0; bases outside the gene matches: 9. Looked up from germline, CDR1 is LGHDT and CDR2 is YNNKEL (reference sequence). The CDR3 length is 14 residues. The CDR3 coding sequence is TGTGCCTGCCGGGACAGCCCTATGAACACTGAAGCTTTCTTT. Its translation is CACRDSPMNTEAFF.

V and J are TRBV2 and TRBJ1-2, with unresolved D. V was clipped by 3 bases and J by 5 bases, with 4 bases between them. The germline V gene has CDR1 SNHLY and CDR2 FYNNEI. CDR3 length: 11 amino acids. CDR3 in amino acids: CASSDLYGYTF. For the CDR3, the DNA is TGTGCCAGCAGTGATCTGTATGGCTACACCTTC.

The rearrangement links TRBV29-1 to TRBJ1-2, with a weak D call TRBD1 (5 bases). Trimming removed 4 bases from V and 5 bases from J, with 29 bases in between. Germline CDR1 is SQVTM and CDR2 is ANQGSEA. The CDR3 contains 18 residues. CDR3 sequence: CSVGQGLGQEAETYGYTF. DNA for the CDR3: TGCAGCGTTGGGCAGGGTTTAGGCCAAGAGGCCGAAACTTATGGCTACACCTTC.

The chain combines TRBV11-2 with TRBJ2-3; perhaps TRBD2 as D (5 bases). The V end lost 6 bases, the J end lost 6 bases, and 16 bases lay between the germline ends. CDR1 is SGHAT and CDR2 is FQNNGV in the germline V gene. The CDR3 is made up of 14 amino acids. The CDR3, as DNA: TGTGCCAGCAGTCTCGGACTTTCTACTGATACGCAGTATTTT. Encoded protein: CASSLGLSTDTQYF.

This clone showed up just a few times. V is TRBV5-1 and J is TRBJ2-2, with a tentative D call TRBD1 (6 bases). Germline loops: CDR1 SGHRS, CDR2 YFSETQ. The length of the CDR3 is 16 residues. With 4 bases removed from V and 0 bases from J, the gap between germline ends came to 13 bases. This chain's CDR3 is CASSPGQRPNTGELFF. The CDR3 DNA sequence: TGCGCCAGCAGCCCTGGACAGCGCCCGAACACCGGGGAGCTGTTTTTT.

The chain combines TRBV11-3 with TRBJ2-1; D possibly corresponds to TRBD1 (6 bases). V dropped 5 bases and J dropped 2 bases, with 13 bases sitting between them. The germline CDR1 and CDR2 sequences are SGHNT and YENEEA. The CDR3 sequence is 15 residues long. CDR3 protein: CASSPRGVPYNEQFF. As DNA, the CDR3 is TGTGCCAGCAGCCCCAGGGGCGTCCCCTACAATGAGCAGTTCTTC.

The V call is TRBV2, the J call TRBJ2-7; 16 bases match TRBD2. The CDR3 spans 15 residues. Germline trimming cut 7 bases from V and 7 bases from J; bases unmatched to any gene: 7. CDR1 is SNHLY, CDR2 FYNNEI, per germline. CDR3 DNA sequence: TGTGCCAGCATAGGGACTAGCGGGGGGGCCGGTGAGCAGTACTTC. Amino acid sequence: CASIGTSGGAGEQYF.

The chain combines TRBV6-5 with TRBJ1-5; 9 bases match TRBD1. The germline CDR1 and CDR2 sequences are MNHEY and SVGAGI. There are 13 residues in the CDR3. The trim removed 6 bases at V and 5 bases at J, leaving 2 bases unmatched. In DNA, the CDR3 is TGTGCCAGCAGGGGACAGGGAGATCAGCCCCAGCATTTT. It codes for CASRGQGDQPQHF.

The chain couples TRBV29-1 to TRBJ1-2, with 9 positions matching TRBD1. The CDR3 is 14 residues long. Per the germline V gene, CDR1 is SQVTM and CDR2 is ANQGSEA. V shed 6 bases, J shed 4 bases, and the junction held 9 bases outside the gene matches. The CDR3 DNA sequence: TGCAGCGTGGGACAGGGCCTTTTAACCTATGGCTACACCTTC. This encodes CSVGQGLLTYGYTF.